The sequence of this T cell receptor beta chain was determined in a study of blood T cell repertoires in COVID-19. The CDR3 covers 15 residues. Germline lookup yields CDR1 SGDLS and CDR2 YYNGEE. V shed 4 bases and J 4 bases; nucleotides not matched to a gene: 8. TCRdb keeps only in-frame clones here, not all; method: immunoSEQ multiplex PCR. This table has 350,000 to 550,000 clones, roughly 89% appearing once. This clonotype was obtained from a woman aged 30 to 39 with acute or convalescent COVID-19. The V gene is TRBV9, the J gene TRBJ1-2; the match to TRBD1 covers 9 bases. The material sequenced was peripheral blood. The CDR3 loop reads CASSLSTGGFYGYTF. CDR3 nucleotide sequence: TGTGCCAGCAGCCTTTCGACAGGGGGTTTCTATGGCTACACCTTC. Combining the CDR3 with reference TRBV9 and TRBJ1-2 gives the whole variable domain DSGVTQTPKHLITATGQRVTLRCSPRSGDLSVYWYQQSLDQGLQFLIQYYNGEERAKGNILERFSAQQFPDLHSELNLSSLELGDSALYFCASSLSTGGFYGYTFGSGTRLTVV.